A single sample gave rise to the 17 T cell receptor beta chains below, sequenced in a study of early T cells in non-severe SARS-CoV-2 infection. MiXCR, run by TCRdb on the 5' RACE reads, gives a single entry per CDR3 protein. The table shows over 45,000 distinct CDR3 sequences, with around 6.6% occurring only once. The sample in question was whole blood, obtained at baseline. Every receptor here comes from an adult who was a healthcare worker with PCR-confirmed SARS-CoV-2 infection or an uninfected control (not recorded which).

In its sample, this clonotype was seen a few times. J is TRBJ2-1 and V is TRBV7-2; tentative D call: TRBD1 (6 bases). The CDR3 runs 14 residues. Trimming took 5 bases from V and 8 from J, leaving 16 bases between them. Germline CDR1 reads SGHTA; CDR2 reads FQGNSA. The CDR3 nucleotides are TGTGCCAGCAGCCTAATATCACAGGGCGATGAGCAGTTCTTC. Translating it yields CASSLISQGDEQFF.

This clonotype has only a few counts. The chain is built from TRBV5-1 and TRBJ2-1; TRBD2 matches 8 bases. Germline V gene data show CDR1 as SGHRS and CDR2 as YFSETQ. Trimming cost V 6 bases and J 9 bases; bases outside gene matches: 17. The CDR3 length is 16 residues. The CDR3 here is CASTAWVDSGESEQFF. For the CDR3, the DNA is TGCGCCAGCACCGCTTGGGTTGATAGCGGGGAATCTGAGCAGTTCTTC.

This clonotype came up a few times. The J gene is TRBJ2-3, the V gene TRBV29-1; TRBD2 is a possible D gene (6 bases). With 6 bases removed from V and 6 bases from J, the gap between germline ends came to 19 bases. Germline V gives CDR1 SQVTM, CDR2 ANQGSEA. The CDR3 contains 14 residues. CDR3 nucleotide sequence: TGCAGCGTAGAGGGTAGTTTCCGGGGGGATACGCAGTATTTT. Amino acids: CSVEGSFRGDTQYF.

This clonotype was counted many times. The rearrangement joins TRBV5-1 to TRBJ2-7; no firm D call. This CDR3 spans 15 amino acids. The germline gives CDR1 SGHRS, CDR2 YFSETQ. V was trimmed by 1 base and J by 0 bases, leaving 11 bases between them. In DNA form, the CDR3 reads TGCGCCAGCAGCTTGTTATCCAGCCACTCCTACGAGCAGTACTTC. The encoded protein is CASSLLSSHSYEQYF.

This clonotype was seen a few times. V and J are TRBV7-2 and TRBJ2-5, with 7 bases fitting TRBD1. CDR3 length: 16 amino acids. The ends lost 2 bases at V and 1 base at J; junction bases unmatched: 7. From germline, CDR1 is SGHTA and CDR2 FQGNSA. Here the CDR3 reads CASSLPTGVGQETQYF. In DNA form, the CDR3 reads TGTGCCAGCAGCTTACCAACAGGGGTGGGCCAAGAGACCCAGTACTTC.

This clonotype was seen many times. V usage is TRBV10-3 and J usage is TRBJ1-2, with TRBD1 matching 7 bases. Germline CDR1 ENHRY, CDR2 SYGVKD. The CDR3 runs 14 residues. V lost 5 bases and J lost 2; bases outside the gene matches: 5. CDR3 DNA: TGTGCCATCAGTTTACAGGGGCCGAACTATGGCTACACCTTC. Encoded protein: CAISLQGPNYGYTF.

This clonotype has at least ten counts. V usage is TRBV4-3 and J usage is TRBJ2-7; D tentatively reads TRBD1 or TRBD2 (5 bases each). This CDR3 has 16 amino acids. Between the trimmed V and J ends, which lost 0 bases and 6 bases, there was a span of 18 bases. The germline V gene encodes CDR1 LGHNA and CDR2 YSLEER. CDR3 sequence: CASSQDYPGTEFEQYF. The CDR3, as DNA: TGCGCCAGCAGCCAAGATTATCCCGGGACCGAGTTCGAGCAGTACTTC.

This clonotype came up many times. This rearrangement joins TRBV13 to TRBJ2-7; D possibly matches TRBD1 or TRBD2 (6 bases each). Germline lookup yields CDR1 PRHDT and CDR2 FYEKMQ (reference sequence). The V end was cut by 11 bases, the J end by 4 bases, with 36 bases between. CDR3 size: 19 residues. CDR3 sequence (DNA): TGTGCCCTCCCGCCAATAAAACCCCAAACCACAACAGGGAGGTACGAGCAGTACTTC. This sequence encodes CALPPIKPQTTTGRYEQYF.

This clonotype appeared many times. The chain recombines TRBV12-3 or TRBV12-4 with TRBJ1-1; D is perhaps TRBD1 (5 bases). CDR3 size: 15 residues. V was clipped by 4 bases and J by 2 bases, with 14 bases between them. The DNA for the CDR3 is TGTGCCAGCAGTTCCCCAGGACACCAAAACACTGAAGCTTTCTTT. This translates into CASSSPGHQNTEAFF.

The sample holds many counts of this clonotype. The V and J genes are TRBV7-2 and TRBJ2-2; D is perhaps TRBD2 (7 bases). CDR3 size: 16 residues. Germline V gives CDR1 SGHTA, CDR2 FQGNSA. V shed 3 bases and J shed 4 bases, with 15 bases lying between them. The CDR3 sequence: CASSFRGGSGTGELFF. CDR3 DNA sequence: TGTGCCAGCAGCTTCCGCGGGGGCTCGGGCACCGGGGAGCTGTTTTTT.

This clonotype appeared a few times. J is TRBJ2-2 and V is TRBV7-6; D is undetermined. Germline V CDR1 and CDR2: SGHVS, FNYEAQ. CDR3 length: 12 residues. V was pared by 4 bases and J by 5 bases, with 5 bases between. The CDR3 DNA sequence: TGTGCCAGCAGCTGGGGAACCGGGGAGCTGTTTTTT. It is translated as CASSWGTGELFF.

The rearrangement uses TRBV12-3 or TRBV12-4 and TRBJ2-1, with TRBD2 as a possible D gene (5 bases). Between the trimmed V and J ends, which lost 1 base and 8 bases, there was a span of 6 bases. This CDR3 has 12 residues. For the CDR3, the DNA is TGTGCCAGCAGTTTAGTGAGGGATGAGCAGTTCTTC. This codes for CASSLVRDEQFF.

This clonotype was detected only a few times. The CDR3 bases are TGTGCCAGCAGCCTCGGTACCCGGACCTTAGAGCAGTTCTTC. Encoded protein: CASSLGTRTLEQFF. The rearrangement uses TRBV11-2 and TRBJ2-1; no clear D gene. The CDR3 loop spans 14 amino acids. V lost 5 bases and J lost 10, with 18 bases in between. Germline CDR1 reads SGHAT; CDR2 reads FQNNGV.

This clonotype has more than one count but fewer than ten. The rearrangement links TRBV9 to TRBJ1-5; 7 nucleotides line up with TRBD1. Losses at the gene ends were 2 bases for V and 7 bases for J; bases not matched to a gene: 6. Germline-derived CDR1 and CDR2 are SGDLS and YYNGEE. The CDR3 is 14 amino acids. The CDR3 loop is CASSVTGKDQPQHF. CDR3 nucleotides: TGTGCCAGCAGCGTGACAGGGAAGGACCAGCCCCAGCATTTT.

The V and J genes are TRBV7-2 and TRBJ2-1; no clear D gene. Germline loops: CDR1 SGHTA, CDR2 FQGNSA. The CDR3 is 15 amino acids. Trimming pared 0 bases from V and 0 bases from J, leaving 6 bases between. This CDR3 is CASSLAASSYNEQFF. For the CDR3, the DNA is TGTGCCAGCAGCTTAGCAGCGAGCTCCTACAATGAGCAGTTCTTC.

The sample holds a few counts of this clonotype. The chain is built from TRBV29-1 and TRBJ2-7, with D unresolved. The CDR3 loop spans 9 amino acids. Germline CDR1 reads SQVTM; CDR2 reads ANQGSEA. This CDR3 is CRHGSEQYF. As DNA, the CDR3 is TGCAGGCACGGTAGCGAGCAGTACTTC.

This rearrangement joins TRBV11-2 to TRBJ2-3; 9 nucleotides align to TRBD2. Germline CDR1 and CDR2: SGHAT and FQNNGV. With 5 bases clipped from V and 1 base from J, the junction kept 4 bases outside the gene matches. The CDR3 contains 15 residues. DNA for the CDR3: TGTGCCAGCAGCGTCATAGCGGGGGGCACAGATACGCAGTATTTT. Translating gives CASSVIAGGTDTQYF.